A single sample is the source of the 3 T cell receptor beta chains below, sequenced in a study of blood T cell repertoires in COVID-19. Assay used: immunoSEQ multiplex PCR; TCRdb lists only in-frame clones, some missing. The sample consists of around 45,000 clones, roughly nine tenths of them appearing once. Sequencing input: peripheral blood. These receptor sequences come from a man between 65 and 85 years old with active COVID-19.

J is TRBJ2-1 and V is TRBV2, with 9 positions matching TRBD2. CDR1 is SNHLY, CDR2 FYNNEI, per germline. V shed 2 bases and J 10 bases; nucleotides not matched to a gene: 6. The length of the CDR3 is 14 residues. The CDR3 DNA follows: TGTGCCAGCAGTGAACAGCGGGGGGCACGGGAGCAGTTCTTC. Protein sequence: CASSEQRGAREQFF.

CDR3 nucleotide sequence: TGTGCCAGCAGTGAAGAGCTTGCTAGCGACTATAGCACAGATACGCAGTATTTT. Amino acids: CASSEELASDYSTDTQYF. The V call is TRBV2, the J call TRBJ2-3; D possibly corresponds to TRBD2 (6 bases). The CDR3 has 18 residues. Germline assignment: CDR1 SNHLY and CDR2 FYNNEI. V was cut by 1 base and J by 0 bases, with 17 bases left in between.

The CDR3 DNA reads as TGTGCCAGCAGTTTCCTTCCCCGCAATGAGCAGTTCTTC. Amino acids: CASSFLPRNEQFF. The rearrangement links TRBV27 to TRBJ2-1; D is uncertain. The CDR3 is 13 amino acids. V was trimmed by 3 bases and J by 6 bases, leaving 9 bases between them. The germline CDR1 and CDR2 sequences are MNHEY and SMNVEV (reference sequence).